Shown below are 28 T cell receptor beta chains from a single sample sequenced in a study of cytomegalovirus exposure and HLA in healthy donors. In the PCR, 60 Vbeta and 13 Jbeta primers were used. The method was immunoSEQ multiplex PCR; TCRdb's version includes in-frame clones alone and lacks a portion of them. The data show about 110,000 clones, with around four fifths seen just once and 7.5% to 9% held by the top ten. Material: PBMCs. All receptors come from a man between 25 and 39 years old in good health and CMV-seronegative.

J is TRBJ1-5 and V is TRBV19, with D maybe TRBD1 (5 bases). V was trimmed by 3 bases and J by 0 bases, leaving 18 bases between them. CDR1 and CDR2 (germline): LNHDA, SQIVND (reference sequence). CDR3 length equals 18 residues. The DNA for the CDR3 is TGTGCCAGTAGTATGGTCAGGGCCGGGTTTTATAGCAATCAGCCCCAGCATTTT. It translates to CASSMVRAGFYSNQPQHF.

CDR3 DNA: TGTGCCAGTACCGAGACAGGGGGAGGAAACGAGCAGTACTTC. It translates to CASTETGGGNEQYF. V gene TRBV19 combines with J gene TRBJ2-7; 9 nucleotides match TRBD1. Germline values: CDR1 LNHDA, CDR2 SQIVND (reference sequence). V trimming: 7 bases; J trimming: 5 bases; junction bases outside the gene matches: 9. This CDR3 spans 14 amino acids.

This clone has more than one count but fewer than ten. The V and J genes are TRBV27 and TRBJ2-7, with a tentative D call TRBD1 (5 bases). Per the germline V gene, CDR1 is MNHEY and CDR2 is SMNVEV (reference sequence). The CDR3 has 17 residues. Trimming pared 2 bases from V and 2 bases from J, leaving 19 bases between. The CDR3 region has the DNA TGTGCCAGCAGTTTAGGGGCAGGGCTTAGGGGTCCCTACGAGCAGTACTTC. Encoded protein: CASSLGAGLRGPYEQYF.

Only one count was recorded for this clone. The V gene is TRBV28, the J gene TRBJ1-5; 8 nucleotides align to TRBD1. V shed 6 bases, J shed 4 bases, and the junction held 8 bases outside the gene matches. The CDR3 consists of 15 residues. Germline assignment: CDR1 MDHEN and CDR2 SYDVKM. The CDR3 nucleotides are TGTGCCAGCAGAGAAGGACAGGGCTCTAATCAGCCCCAGCATTTT. It codes for CASREGQGSNQPQHF.

This clone has only a few counts. V gene TRBV27 combines with J gene TRBJ2-1; 8 bases line up with TRBD1. CDR1 MNHEY and CDR2 SMNVEV come from the germline V gene (reference sequence). The CDR3 runs to 16 residues. Trimming at V came to 3 bases and at J to 6 bases, leaving 10 bases not matched to a gene. CDR3 nucleotide sequence: TGTGCCAGCAGTTTGCGGGCAGGGGGCGCAGCCAATGAGCAGTTCTTC. Encoded protein: CASSLRAGGAANEQFF.

The chain carries TRBV7-9 and TRBJ2-7, with TRBD2 matching 15 bases. The V and J ends lost 5 bases and 2 bases, in that order; junction bases with no gene match: 13. This CDR3 spans 19 amino acids. Germline V gene sequence: CDR1 SEHNR, CDR2 FQNEAQ (reference sequence). CDR3 nucleotides: TGTGCCAGCAGCCAACGTAGGACCGGGACTAGCGGGGGGACCTACGAGCAGTACTTC. Protein: CASSQRRTGTSGGTYEQYF.

This clone was picked up a small number of times. This chain links TRBV15 with TRBJ2-7; 12 bases are a match to TRBD2. Germline V gives CDR1 LNHNV, CDR2 YYDKDF (reference sequence). Trimming removed 3 bases from V and 4 bases from J; junction bases left unmatched: 10. CDR3 size: 17 residues. The CDR3 DNA reads TGTGCCACCAGCAGGTTGGAGACTAGCGGGAGTATTTACGAGCAGTACTTC. This gives the protein CATSRLETSGSIYEQYF.

The genes are TRBV19 and TRBJ2-4; TRBD1 aligns across 8 bases. Germline CDR1 LNHDA, CDR2 SQIVND (reference sequence). V shed 5 bases, J shed 0 bases, and the junction held 9 bases outside the gene matches. The CDR3 runs 17 residues. The CDR3 DNA is TGTGCCAGTAGTGTCGACAGGGGTGCCAGAGCCAAAAACATTCAGTACTTC. Its translation: CASSVDRGARAKNIQYF.

The chain joins TRBV7-9 to TRBJ1-1, with a weak D call TRBD1 (5 bases). V was pared by 5 bases and J by 7 bases, with 17 bases between. The CDR3 sequence is 14 residues long. The germline CDR1 and CDR2 sequences are SEHNR and FQNEAQ (reference sequence). CDR3 loop: CASSPAGGGSEAFF. In DNA form, the CDR3 reads TGTGCCAGCAGCCCCGCCGGGGGGGGAAGTGAAGCTTTCTTT.

CDR3 residues: CAISDPSGGPRWGNTIYF. The CDR3 DNA reads TGTGCCATCAGTGACCCTAGCGGCGGGCCCAGGTGGGGAAACACCATATATTTT. This chain links TRBV10-3 with TRBJ1-3; D unresolved. CDR1 and CDR2 from the germline V gene are ENHRY and SYGVKD. The length of the CDR3 is 18 residues. V was shortened by 3 bases and J by 4 bases, with 22 bases between the two germline ends.

The genes are TRBV10-2 and TRBJ2-7; TRBD1 matches 10 bases. With 5 bases clipped from V and 2 bases from J, the junction kept 3 bases outside the gene matches. The CDR3 is 14 amino acids. Germline values: CDR1 WSHSY, CDR2 SAAADI. The CDR3 sequence: CASSRDRGPYEQYF. The CDR3 DNA follows: TGCGCCAGCAGTCGGGACAGGGGACCCTACGAGCAGTACTTC.

Only a few counts were recorded for this clone. This chain connects TRBV7-3 to TRBJ2-2; 7 nucleotides line up with TRBD2. Looked up from germline, CDR1 is SGHTA and CDR2 is FQGTGA. The CDR3 covers 17 residues. Trimming took 3 bases from V and 2 from J; bases not matched to a gene: 9. This CDR3 is CASSLGEVAGNTGELFF. The CDR3 DNA sequence: TGTGCCAGCAGCTTGGGGGAAGTAGCGGGCAACACCGGGGAGCTGTTTTTT.

This clone appeared a few times. The chain recombines TRBV10-2 with TRBJ1-1; 8 bases map to TRBD1. Germline assignment: CDR1 WSHSY and CDR2 SAAADI. Trimming removed 1 base from V and 11 bases from J; junction bases left unmatched: 6. CDR3 length: 13 residues. The CDR3 reads CASSELRTGSAFF. The CDR3 DNA is TGCGCCAGCAGTGAGTTAAGGACAGGGTCGGCTTTCTTT.

The chain employs TRBV5-8 and TRBJ2-3; possible D gene TRBD2, 6 bases. Germline-derived CDR1 and CDR2 are SGHTS and YDEGEE. Deletions cut 4 bases from V and 5 bases from J, with 11 bases between. The CDR3 consists of 13 residues. The CDR3 region has the DNA TGTGCCAGCAGCCCGGGGAGGAGAGATACGCAGTATTTT. Its protein is CASSPGRRDTQYF.

In this sample, this clone turned up a few times. At one end, the junction sequence differs from germline, possibly due to a read error. The J gene is TRBJ2-7, the V gene TRBV5-1; the D gene is possibly TRBD1 (5 bases). Germline lookup yields CDR1 SGHRS and CDR2 YFSETQ. The CDR3 extends over 15 amino acids. This chain's CDR3 is CASSLDRSGSHEQYF. The CDR3 DNA sequence: TGCGCCAGCAGCTTGGACAGGTCTGGCTCCCACGAGCAGTACTTC. The full variable domain, with the rest looked up from reference TRBV5-1 and TRBJ2-7, is KAGVTQTPRYLIKTRGQQVTLSCSPISGHRSVSWYQQTPGQGLQFLFEYFSETQRNKGNFPGRFSGRQFSNSRSEMNVSTLELGDSALYLCASSLDRSGSHEQYFGPGTRLTVT.

The J gene is TRBJ2-1, the V gene TRBV9, with 15 nucleotides matching TRBD2. CDR1 and CDR2 (germline): SGDLS, YYNGEE. The CDR3 contains 16 residues. J lost 9 bases, V lost 2 bases, and 6 bases had no gene match. The CDR3 spells CASSVRTSGRDIEQFF. CDR3 coding DNA: TGTGCCAGCAGCGTCAGGACTAGCGGGAGGGATATTGAGCAGTTCTTC.

This chain connects TRBV16 to TRBJ2-2, with TRBD2 identical over 8 bases. Germline loops: CDR1 KGHSY, CDR2 FQNENV. J lost 2 bases, V lost 2 bases, and 4 bases had no gene match. The CDR3 runs to 16 residues. CDR3: CASSQRGGINTGELFF. CDR3 DNA: TGTGCCAGCAGCCAACGGGGGGGCATCAACACCGGGGAGCTGTTTTTT.

The chain has TRBV6-1 and TRBJ2-3; D gene ambiguous. Germline assignment: CDR1 MNHNS and CDR2 SASEGT. The V gene lost 1 base and the J gene lost 6 bases, with 8 bases spanning the gap. The CDR3 runs to 13 residues. CDR3 loop: CASSEGWQDTQYF. Here the CDR3 DNA reads TGTGCCAGCAGTGAAGGTTGGCAGGATACGCAGTATTTT.

The genes are TRBV5-1 and TRBJ1-5; 7 bases match TRBD1. V was clipped by 0 bases and J by 6 bases; unmatched bases: 3. Germline-derived CDR1 and CDR2 are SGHRS and YFSETQ. The CDR3 has 14 amino acids. CDR3 sequence reads: CASSLEGAGQPQHF. For the CDR3, the DNA is TGCGCCAGCAGCTTGGAGGGGGCGGGTCAGCCCCAGCATTTT.

This clone turned up a few times. The chain couples TRBV4-1 to TRBJ1-5; D might be TRBD1 (6 bases). V lost 0 bases and J lost 1, with 10 bases in between. The CDR3 has 16 residues. The germline CDR1 and CDR2 sequences are MGHRA and YSYEKL. CDR3 DNA sequence: TGCGCCAGCAGCCAAGATATTCAGGGGAGCAATCAGCCCCAGCATTTT. Translated, it gives CASSQDIQGSNQPQHF.

The chain couples TRBV4-1 to TRBJ2-3; 12 bases map to TRBD2. Losses at the gene ends were 6 bases for V and 3 bases for J; bases not matched to a gene: 7. Per germline, CDR1 MGHRA and CDR2 YSYEKL. The CDR3 contains 16 residues. CDR3 residues: CASRRLAGVRTDTQYF. As DNA, the CDR3 is TGCGCCAGCAGGAGACTAGCGGGAGTTCGAACAGATACGCAGTATTTT.

V usage is TRBV7-3 and J usage is TRBJ2-7; 11 nucleotides align to TRBD2. The CDR3 sequence is 15 residues long. Germline V gene data show CDR1 as SGHTA and CDR2 as FQGTGA. After removal of 5 bases from V and 0 bases from J, the junction contained 3 bases not matched to a gene. DNA of the CDR3: TGTGCCAGCAGCCTACTAGCGGGGGCCTCCTACGAGCAGTACTTC. Its translation is CASSLLAGASYEQYF.

This chain connects TRBV13 to TRBJ2-1; D perhaps matches TRBD2 (5 bases). Germline V CDR1 and CDR2: PRHDT, FYEKMQ (reference sequence). V lost 5 bases to trimming and J lost 2 bases, with 13 bases between them. This CDR3 spans 15 amino acids. The CDR3 region is CASSVSERTYNEQFF. The CDR3 nucleotides read TGTGCCAGCAGCGTATCGGAGCGGACCTACAATGAGCAGTTCTTC. Supplemented by reference TRBV13 and TRBJ2-1, the full variable domain reads AAGVIQSPRHLIKEKRETATLKCYPIPRHDTVYWYQQGPGQDPQFLISFYEKMQSDKGSIPDRFSAQQFSDYHSELNMSSLELGDSALYFCASSVSERTYNEQFFGPGTRLTVL.

The chain links TRBV30 to TRBJ2-1, with D perhaps TRBD2 (5 bases). The V gene's germline CDR1 is GTSNPN and CDR2 SVGIG (reference sequence). There are 14 residues in the CDR3. Trimming left V 3 bases short and J 6 bases short, with 15 bases between. The CDR3 here is CAWSLRQEVNEQFF. CDR3 DNA: TGTGCCTGGAGCCTACGGCAGGAGGTCAATGAGCAGTTCTTC.

This chain uses TRBV5-1 with TRBJ2-7, with D maybe TRBD1 (5 bases). Per germline, CDR1 SGHRS and CDR2 YFSETQ. This CDR3 comprises 16 residues. Between the trimmed V and J ends, which lost 4 bases and 4 bases, there was a span of 21 bases. The DNA of the CDR3 is TGCGCCAGCAGCGGTGCAGGGTCCCAGAAGGGGTACGAGCAGTACTTC. It translates to CASSGAGSQKGYEQYF. The full variable domain, in which reference TRBV5-1 and TRBJ2-7 provide the parts outside the CDR3, is KAGVTQTPRYLIKTRGQQVTLSCSPISGHRSVSWYQQTPGQGLQFLFEYFSETQRNKGNFPGRFSGRQFSNSRSEMNVSTLELGDSALYLCASSGAGSQKGYEQYFGPGTRLTVT.

The genes are TRBV30 and TRBJ2-3, with 10 bases identical to TRBD2. Germline CDR1 and CDR2: GTSNPN and SVGIG (reference sequence). This CDR3 has 14 amino acids. Trimming cost V 5 bases and J 6 bases; bases outside gene matches: 8. CDR3 DNA sequence: TGTGCCTGGGGAAGGGGACTAGCGTCCGATACGCAGTATTTT. This translates into CAWGRGLASDTQYF.

The chain recombines TRBV2 with TRBJ1-1, with 10 positions matching TRBD1. This CDR3 is built from 16 residues. V lost 4 bases and J lost 1; bases outside the gene matches: 6. Per germline, CDR1 SNHLY and CDR2 FYNNEI. The chain's CDR3 is CASSAERQGANTEAFF. The CDR3 DNA follows: TGTGCCAGCAGTGCCGAGCGACAGGGGGCGAACACTGAAGCTTTCTTT.

The chain carries TRBV4-1 and TRBJ2-2; 7 nucleotides match TRBD1. The CDR3 runs to 20 residues. Per germline, CDR1 MGHRA and CDR2 YSYEKL. Trimming at V came to 1 base and at J to 4 bases, leaving 18 bases not matched to a gene. CDR3 residues: CASSQVPAGLGTDVTGELFF. The CDR3 DNA reads as TGCGCCAGCAGCCAAGTTCCCGCGGGTCTTGGGACAGATGTCACCGGGGAGCTGTTTTTT.